This T cell receptor (beta chain) was documented in a study of STAT5B mutations in CD4+ large granular lymphocyte leukemia. This CDR3 region has 19 residues. V shed 4 bases and J shed 0 bases, with 19 bases lying between them. Per germline, CDR1 MNHNS and CDR2 SASEGT. The repertoire was sequenced with immunoSEQ multiplex PCR; TCRdb's copy has only in-frame clones and lacks some. The sample carries about 32,000 clones, around 66% recorded once. The specimen sequenced was CD4+ T cells from blood buffy coats. The receptor comes from a human donor in good health. The rearrangement links TRBV6-1 to TRBJ2-6; perhaps D is TRBD1 or TRBD2 (5 bases each). The CDR3, as DNA: TGTGCCAGCAGTGCACCAGCGCGAGGGACGTACTCTGGGGCCAACGTCCTGACTTTC. Its translation is CASSAPARGTYSGANVLTF.